The 8 T cell receptor beta chains in this list originate from one sample, sequenced in a study of blood T cell repertoires in COVID-19. TCRdb's table, derived via immunoSEQ multiplex PCR, lists solely in-frame clones and lacks some. This sample carries tens of thousands of clones, around 81% of them seen once, and the ten largest clones take approximately 5%. Sample: peripheral blood. The source is a man aged 70 or older with acute or convalescent COVID-19.

This sequence joins TRBV27 and TRBJ2-7; 9 positions agree with TRBD1. V shed 6 bases and J 1 base; nucleotides not matched to a gene: 10. Looked up from germline, CDR1 is MNHEY and CDR2 is SMNVEV (reference sequence). The CDR3 runs to 16 residues. CDR3 amino acids: CASRSYDRGSSYEQYF. Written as DNA, the CDR3 is TGTGCCAGCAGGTCCTATGACAGGGGGTCGTCCTACGAGCAGTACTTC.

The chain employs TRBV20-1 and TRBJ1-2; D not resolved. V shed 6 bases and J shed 6 bases, with 11 bases lying between them. Germline CDR1 is DFQATT and CDR2 is SNEGSKA (reference sequence). The CDR3 spans 11 residues. The CDR3 loop is CSAFGGNGYTF. The DNA for the CDR3 is TGCAGTGCCTTCGGAGGGAATGGCTACACCTTC.

This chain connects TRBV4-2 to TRBJ2-3, with 7 bases identical to TRBD1. Looked up from germline, CDR1 is LGHNA and CDR2 is YNFKEQ. V gave up 1 base and J gave up 2 bases; unmatched junction bases: 6. This CDR3 comprises 16 residues. CDR3 nucleotides: TGTGCCAGCAGCCAAGTAGGCAGGGGGTCCACAGATACGCAGTATTTT. This encodes CASSQVGRGSTDTQYF.

The chain has TRBV10-3 and TRBJ2-1; 12 bases agree with TRBD2. The germline gives CDR1 ENHRY, CDR2 SYGVKD. J gave up 4 bases and V 0 bases, and 4 bases lay outside the gene matches. The CDR3 runs 17 residues. The CDR3 spells CAISESPGTSGYNEQFF. The CDR3 bases are TGTGCCATCAGTGAGTCGCCCGGGACTAGCGGGTACAATGAGCAGTTCTTC.

This rearrangement joins TRBV28 to TRBJ1-1; D unclear. Germline V gene data show CDR1 as MDHEN and CDR2 as SYDVKM. Trimming took off 5 bases at V and 4 bases at J, with 11 bases between the two ends. The CDR3 extends over 13 amino acids. CDR3 sequence (DNA): TGTGCCAGCAGTCAAGTTTACACCACTGAAGCTTTCTTT. It yields the protein CASSQVYTTEAFF. The full variable domain, in which reference TRBV28 and TRBJ1-1 provide the parts outside the CDR3, is DVKVTQSSRYLVKRTGEKVFLECVQDMDHENMFWYRQDPGLGLRLIYFSYDVKMKEKGDIPEGYSVSREKKERFSLILESASTNQTSMYLCASSQVYTTEAFFGQGTRLTVV.

The sample holds a few counts of this clone. The rearrangement links TRBV11-3 to TRBJ2-7; perhaps TRBD1 as D (6 bases). The CDR3 consists of 16 residues. V gave up 5 bases and J gave up 3 bases, with 20 bases separating them. The germline V gene has CDR1 SGHNT and CDR2 YENEEA. CDR3 bases: TGTGCCAGCAGCCGTCTTCTCGACAGGCGGAGCTACGAGCAGTACTTC. It encodes CASSRLLDRRSYEQYF.

DNA for the CDR3: TGTGCCATCAGTGAGCCGACAGGGGTCTCCACCGGGGAGCTGTTTTTT. This gives the protein CAISEPTGVSTGELFF. The J gene is TRBJ2-2, the V gene TRBV10-3, with 8 bases aligning to TRBD1. This CDR3 spans 16 amino acids. From germline, CDR1 is ENHRY and CDR2 SYGVKD. V lost 2 bases and J lost 4; bases outside the gene matches: 6.

V gene TRBV7-9 combines with J gene TRBJ2-2; a weak D match, TRBD2 (5 bases). The CDR3 length is 14 residues. The V and J ends lost 1 base and 5 bases respectively, with 8 bases between them. Germline-derived CDR1 and CDR2 are SEHNR and FQNEAQ (reference sequence). CDR3 DNA: TGTGCCAGCAGCTTAGGCAGGAGGACCGGGGAGCTGTTTTTT. Protein sequence: CASSLGRRTGELFF.